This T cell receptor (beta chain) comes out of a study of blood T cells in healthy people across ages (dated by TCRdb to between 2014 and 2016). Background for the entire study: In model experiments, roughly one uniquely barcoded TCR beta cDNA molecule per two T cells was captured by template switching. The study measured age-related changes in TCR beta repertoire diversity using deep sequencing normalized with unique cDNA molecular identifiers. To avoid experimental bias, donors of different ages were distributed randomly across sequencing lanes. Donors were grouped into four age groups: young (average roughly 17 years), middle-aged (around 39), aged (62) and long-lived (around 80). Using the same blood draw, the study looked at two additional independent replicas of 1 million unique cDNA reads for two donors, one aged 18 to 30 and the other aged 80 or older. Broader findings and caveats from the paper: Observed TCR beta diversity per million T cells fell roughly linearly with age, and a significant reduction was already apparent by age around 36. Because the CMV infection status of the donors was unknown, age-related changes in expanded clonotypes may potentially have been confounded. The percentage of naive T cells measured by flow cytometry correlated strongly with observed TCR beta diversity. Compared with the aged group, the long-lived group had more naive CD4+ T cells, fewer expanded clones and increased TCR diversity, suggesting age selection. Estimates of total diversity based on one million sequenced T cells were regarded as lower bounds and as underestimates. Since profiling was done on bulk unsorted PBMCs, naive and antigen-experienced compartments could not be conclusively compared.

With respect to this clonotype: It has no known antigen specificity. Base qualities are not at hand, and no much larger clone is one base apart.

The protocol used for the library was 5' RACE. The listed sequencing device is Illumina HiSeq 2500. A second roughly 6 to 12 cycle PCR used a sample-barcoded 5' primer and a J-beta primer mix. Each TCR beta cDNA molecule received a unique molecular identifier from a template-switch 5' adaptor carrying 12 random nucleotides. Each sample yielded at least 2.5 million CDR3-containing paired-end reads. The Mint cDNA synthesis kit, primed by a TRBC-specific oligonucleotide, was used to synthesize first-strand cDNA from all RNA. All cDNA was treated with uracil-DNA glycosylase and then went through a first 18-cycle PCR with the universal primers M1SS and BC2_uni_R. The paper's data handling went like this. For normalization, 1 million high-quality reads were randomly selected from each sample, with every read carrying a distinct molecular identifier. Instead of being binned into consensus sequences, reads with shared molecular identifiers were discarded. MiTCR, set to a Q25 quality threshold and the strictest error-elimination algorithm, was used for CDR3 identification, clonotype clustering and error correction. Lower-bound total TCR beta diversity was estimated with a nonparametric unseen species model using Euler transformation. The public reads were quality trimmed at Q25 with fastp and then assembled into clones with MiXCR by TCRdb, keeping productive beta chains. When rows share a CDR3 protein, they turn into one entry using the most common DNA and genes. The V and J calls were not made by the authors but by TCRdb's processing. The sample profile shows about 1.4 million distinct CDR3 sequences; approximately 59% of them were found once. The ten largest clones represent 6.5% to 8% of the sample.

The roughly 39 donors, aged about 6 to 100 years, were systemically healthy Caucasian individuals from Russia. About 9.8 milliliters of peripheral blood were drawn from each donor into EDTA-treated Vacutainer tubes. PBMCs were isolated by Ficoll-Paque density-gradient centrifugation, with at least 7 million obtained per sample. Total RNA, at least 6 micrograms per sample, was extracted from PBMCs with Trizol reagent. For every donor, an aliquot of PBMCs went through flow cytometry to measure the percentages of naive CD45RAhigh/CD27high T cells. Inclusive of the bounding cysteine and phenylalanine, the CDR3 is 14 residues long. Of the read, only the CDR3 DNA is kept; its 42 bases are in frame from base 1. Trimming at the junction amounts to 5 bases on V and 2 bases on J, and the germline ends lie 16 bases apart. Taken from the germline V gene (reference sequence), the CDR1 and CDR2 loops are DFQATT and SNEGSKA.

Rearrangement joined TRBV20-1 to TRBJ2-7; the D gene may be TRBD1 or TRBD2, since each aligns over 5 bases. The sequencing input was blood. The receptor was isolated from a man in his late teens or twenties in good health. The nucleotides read TGCAGTGCTGGTAACCGGGACCGCGCCTACGAGCAGTACTTC. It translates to CSAGNRDRAYEQYF.